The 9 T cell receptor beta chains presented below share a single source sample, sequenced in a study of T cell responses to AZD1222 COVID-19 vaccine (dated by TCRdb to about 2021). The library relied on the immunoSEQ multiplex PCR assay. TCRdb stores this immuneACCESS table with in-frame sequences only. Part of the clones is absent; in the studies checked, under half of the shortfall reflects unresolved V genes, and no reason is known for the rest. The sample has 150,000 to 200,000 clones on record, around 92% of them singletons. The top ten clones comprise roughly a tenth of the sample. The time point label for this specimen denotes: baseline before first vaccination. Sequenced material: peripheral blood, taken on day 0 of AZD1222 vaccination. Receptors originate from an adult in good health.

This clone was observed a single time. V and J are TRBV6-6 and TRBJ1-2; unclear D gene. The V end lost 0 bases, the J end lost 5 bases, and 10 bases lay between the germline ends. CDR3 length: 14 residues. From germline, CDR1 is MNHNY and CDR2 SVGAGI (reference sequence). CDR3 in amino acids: CASSYSYPEYGYTF. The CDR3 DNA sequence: TGTGCCAGCAGTTACTCGTACCCAGAGTATGGCTACACCTTC.

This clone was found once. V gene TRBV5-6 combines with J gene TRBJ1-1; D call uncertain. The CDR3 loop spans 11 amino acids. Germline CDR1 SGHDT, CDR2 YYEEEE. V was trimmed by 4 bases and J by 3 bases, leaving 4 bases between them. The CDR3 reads CASSLDTEAFF. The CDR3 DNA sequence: TGTGCCAGCAGCCTCGACACTGAAGCTTTCTTT. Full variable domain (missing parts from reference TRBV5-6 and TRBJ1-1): DAGVTQSPTHLIKTRGQQVTLRCSPKSGHDTVSWYQQALGQGPQFIFQYYEEEERQRGNFPDRFSGHQFPNYSSELNVNALLLGDSALYLCASSLDTEAFFGQGTRLTVV.

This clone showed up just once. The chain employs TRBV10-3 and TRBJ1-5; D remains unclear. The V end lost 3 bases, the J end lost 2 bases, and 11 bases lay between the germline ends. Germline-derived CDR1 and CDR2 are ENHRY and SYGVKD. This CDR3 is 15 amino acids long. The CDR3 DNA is TGTGCCATCAGTGACCCGGGTTCAGGCAATCAGCCCCAGCATTTT. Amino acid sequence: CAISDPGSGNQPQHF.

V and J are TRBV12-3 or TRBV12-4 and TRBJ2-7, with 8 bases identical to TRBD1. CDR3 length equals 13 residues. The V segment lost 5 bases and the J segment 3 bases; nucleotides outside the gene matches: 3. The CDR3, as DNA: TGTGCCAGCAGTCCCGGACAGGGCTACGAGCAGTACTTC. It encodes CASSPGQGYEQYF.

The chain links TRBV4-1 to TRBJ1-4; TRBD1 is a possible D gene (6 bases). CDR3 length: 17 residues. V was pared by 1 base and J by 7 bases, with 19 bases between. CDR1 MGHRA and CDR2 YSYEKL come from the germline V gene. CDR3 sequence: CASSQVLGADRLEKLFF. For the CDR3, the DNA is TGCGCCAGCAGCCAAGTCTTGGGCGCCGACAGGCTTGAAAAACTGTTTTTT.

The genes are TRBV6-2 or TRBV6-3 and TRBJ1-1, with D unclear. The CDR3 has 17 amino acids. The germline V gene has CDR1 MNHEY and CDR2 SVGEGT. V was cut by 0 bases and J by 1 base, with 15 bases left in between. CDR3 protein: CASSYSPVEGTNTEAFF. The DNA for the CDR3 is TGTGCCAGCAGTTACTCTCCTGTCGAGGGTACGAACACTGAAGCTTTCTTT.

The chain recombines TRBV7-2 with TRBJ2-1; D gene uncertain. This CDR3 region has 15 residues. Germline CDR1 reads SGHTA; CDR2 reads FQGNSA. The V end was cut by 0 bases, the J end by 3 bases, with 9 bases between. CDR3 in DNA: TGTGCCAGCAGCTTAGCTGCTAGTGGCTACAATGAGCAGTTCTTC. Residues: CASSLAASGYNEQFF.

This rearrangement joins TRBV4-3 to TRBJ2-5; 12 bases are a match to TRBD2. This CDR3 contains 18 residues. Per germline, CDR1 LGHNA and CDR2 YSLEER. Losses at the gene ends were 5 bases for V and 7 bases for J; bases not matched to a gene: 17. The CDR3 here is CASSFGTSGSRHEPTQYF. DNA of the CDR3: TGCGCCAGCAGCTTCGGGACTAGCGGGTCCCGTCACGAGCCGACCCAGTACTTC.

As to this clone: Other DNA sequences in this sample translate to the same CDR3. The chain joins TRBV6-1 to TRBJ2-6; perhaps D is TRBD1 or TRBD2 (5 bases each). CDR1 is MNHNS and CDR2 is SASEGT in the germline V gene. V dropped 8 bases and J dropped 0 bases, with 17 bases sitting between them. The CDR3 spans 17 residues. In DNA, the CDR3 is TGTGCCAGCTGTGGGGGACCTGGGGGCTCTGGGGCCAACGTCCTGACTTTC. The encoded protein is CASCGGPGGSGANVLTF.